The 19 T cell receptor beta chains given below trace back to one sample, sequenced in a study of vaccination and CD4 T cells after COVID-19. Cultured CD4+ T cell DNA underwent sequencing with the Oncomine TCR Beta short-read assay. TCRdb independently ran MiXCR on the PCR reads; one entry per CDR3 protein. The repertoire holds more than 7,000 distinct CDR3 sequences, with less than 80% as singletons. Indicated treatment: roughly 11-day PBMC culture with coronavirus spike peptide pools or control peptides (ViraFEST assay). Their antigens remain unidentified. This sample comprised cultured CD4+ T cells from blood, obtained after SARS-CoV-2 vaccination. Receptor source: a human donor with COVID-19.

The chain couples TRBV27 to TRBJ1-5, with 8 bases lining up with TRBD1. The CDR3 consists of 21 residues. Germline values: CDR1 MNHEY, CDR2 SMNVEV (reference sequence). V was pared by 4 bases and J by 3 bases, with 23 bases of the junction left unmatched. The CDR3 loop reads CASSSPRDWDRPTGDNQPQHF. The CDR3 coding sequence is TGTGCCAGCAGTTCTCCTAGGGATTGGGACAGGCCTACCGGTGACAATCAGCCCCAGCATTTT.

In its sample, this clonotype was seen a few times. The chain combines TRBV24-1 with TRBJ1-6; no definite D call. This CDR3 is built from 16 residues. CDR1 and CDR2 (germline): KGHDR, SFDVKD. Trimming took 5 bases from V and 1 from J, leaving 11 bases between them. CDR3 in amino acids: CATSVQAPSYNSPLHF. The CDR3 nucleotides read TGTGCCACCAGTGTTCAGGCGCCGTCCTATAATTCACCCCTCCACTTT.

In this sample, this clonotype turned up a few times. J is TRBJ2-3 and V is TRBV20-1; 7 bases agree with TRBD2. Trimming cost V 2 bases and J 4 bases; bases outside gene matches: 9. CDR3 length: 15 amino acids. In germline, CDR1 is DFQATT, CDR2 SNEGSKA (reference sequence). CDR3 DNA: TGCAGTGCTAGAAAGTGGGGAGGGGTACCAGATACGCAGTATTTT. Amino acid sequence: CSARKWGGVPDTQYF.

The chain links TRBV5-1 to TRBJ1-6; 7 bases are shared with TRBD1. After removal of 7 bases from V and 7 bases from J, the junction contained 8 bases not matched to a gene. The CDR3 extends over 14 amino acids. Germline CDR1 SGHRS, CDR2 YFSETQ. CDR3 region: CASGPAGQNSPLHF. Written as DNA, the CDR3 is TGCGCCAGCGGCCCCGCGGGACAGAATTCACCCCTCCACTTT.

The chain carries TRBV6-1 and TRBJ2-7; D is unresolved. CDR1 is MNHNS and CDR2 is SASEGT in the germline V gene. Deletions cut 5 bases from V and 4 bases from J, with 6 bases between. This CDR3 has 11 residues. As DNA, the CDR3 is TGTGCCAGCAGTCTCCAATACGAGCAGTACTTC. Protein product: CASSLQYEQYF.

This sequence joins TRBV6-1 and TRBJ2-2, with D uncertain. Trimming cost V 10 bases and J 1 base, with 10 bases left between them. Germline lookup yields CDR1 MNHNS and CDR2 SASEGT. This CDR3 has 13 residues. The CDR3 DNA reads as TGTGCCACCAATAAAGAGAACACCGGGGAGCTGTTTTTT. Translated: CATNKENTGELFF.

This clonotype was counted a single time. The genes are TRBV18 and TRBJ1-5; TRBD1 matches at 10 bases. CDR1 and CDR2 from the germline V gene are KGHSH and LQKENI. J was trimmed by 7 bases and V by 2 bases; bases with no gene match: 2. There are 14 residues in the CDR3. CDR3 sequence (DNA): TGTGCCAGCTCACCAGGGACAGGGGTCCAGCCCCAGCATTTT. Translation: CASSPGTGVQPQHF.

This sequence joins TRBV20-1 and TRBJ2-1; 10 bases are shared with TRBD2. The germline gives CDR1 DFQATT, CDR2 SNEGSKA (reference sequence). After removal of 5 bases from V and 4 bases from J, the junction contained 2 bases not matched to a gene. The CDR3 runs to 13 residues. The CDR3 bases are TGCAGTGCTGCTAGCGGGGGATACAATGAGCAGTTCTTC. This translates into CSAASGGYNEQFF.

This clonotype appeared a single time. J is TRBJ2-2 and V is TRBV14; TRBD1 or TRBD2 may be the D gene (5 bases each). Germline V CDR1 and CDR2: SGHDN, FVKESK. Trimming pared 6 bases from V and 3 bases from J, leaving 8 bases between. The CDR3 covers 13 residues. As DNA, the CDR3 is TGTGCCAGCAGACAGGACTACACCGGGGAGCTGTTTTTT. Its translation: CASRQDYTGELFF.

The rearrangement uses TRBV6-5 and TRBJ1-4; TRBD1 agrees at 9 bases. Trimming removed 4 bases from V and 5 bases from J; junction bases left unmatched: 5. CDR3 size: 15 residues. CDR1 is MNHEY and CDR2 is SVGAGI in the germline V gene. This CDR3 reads CASSSSGTGNEKLFF. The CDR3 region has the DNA TGTGCCAGCAGTTCCTCCGGGACAGGGAATGAAAAACTGTTTTTT.

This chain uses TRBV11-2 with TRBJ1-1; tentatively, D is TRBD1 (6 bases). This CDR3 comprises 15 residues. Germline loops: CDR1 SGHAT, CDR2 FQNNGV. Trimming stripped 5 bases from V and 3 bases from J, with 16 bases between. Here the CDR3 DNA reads TGTGCCAGCAGCCGGACGGGGGGCGGGTACACTGAAGCTTTCTTT. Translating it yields CASSRTGGGYTEAFF.

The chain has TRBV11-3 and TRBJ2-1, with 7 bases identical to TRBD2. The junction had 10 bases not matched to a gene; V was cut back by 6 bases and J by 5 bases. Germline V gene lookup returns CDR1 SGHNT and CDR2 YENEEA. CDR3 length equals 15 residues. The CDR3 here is CASSLWGGGNNEQFF. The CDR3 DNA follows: TGTGCCAGCAGTCTCTGGGGCGGGGGTAACAATGAGCAGTTCTTC.

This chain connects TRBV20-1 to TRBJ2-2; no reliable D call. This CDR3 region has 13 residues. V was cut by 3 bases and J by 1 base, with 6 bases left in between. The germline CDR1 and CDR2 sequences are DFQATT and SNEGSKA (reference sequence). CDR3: CSAREQNTGELFF. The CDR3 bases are TGCAGTGCTAGGGAACAGAACACCGGGGAGCTGTTTTTT.

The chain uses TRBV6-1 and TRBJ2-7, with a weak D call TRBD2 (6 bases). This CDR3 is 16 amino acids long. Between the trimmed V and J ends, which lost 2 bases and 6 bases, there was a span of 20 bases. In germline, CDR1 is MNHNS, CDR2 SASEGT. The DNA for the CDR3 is TGTGCCAGCAGTGAACAGACTAGTTTCACGATTCTCGAGCAGTACTTC. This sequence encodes CASSEQTSFTILEQYF.

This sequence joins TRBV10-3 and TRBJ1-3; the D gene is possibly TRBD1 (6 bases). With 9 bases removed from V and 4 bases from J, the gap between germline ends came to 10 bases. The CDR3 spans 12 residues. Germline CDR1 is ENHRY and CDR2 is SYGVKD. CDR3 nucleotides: TGTGCCATTCAGGGGTCCGGAAACACCATATATTTT. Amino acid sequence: CAIQGSGNTIYF.

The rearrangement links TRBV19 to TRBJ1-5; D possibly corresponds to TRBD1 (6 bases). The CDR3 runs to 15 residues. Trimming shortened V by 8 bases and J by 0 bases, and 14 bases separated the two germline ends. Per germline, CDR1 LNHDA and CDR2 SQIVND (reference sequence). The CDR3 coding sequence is TGTGCCAGTTCGGACAGCGTAAATAGCAATCAGCCCCAGCATTTT. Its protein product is CASSDSVNSNQPQHF.

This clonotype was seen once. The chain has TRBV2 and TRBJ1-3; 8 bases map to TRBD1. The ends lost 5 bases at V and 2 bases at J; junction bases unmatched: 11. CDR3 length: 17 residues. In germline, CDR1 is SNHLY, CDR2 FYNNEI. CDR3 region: CASSPHAAGGTGNTIYF. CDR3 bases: TGTGCCAGCAGTCCCCACGCGGCAGGGGGCACTGGAAACACCATATATTTT. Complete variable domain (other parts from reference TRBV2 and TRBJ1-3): EPEVTQTPSHQVTQMGQEVILRCVPISNHLYFYWYRQILGQKVEFLVSFYNNEISEKSEIFDDQFSVERPDGSNFTLKIRSTKLEDSAMYFCASSPHAAGGTGNTIYFGEGSWLTVV.

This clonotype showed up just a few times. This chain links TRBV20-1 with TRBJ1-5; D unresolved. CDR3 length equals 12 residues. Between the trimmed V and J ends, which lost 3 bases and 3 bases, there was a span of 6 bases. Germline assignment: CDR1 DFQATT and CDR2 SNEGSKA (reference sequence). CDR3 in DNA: TGCAGTGCTAGTCGTCTCAATCAGCCCCAGCATTTT. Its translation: CSASRLNQPQHF.

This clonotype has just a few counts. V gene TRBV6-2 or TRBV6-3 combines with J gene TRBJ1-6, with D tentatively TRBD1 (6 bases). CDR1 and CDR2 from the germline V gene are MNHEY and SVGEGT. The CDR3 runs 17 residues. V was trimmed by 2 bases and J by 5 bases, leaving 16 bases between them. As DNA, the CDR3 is TGTGCCAGCAGTTACGGGACCGACAGGCTCGATAATTCACCCCTCCACTTT. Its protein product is CASSYGTDRLDNSPLHF.